Following are 28 T cell receptor beta chains from one sample sequenced in a study of cytotoxic CD8 clonotypes in ibrutinib-treated CLL. Generated by immunoSEQ multiplex PCR, the TCRdb table keeps only in-frame clones and is missing some. The sample includes some 17,000 clones, roughly three fifths of them seen just once. This specimen consisted of PBMCs, obtained after 12 months of ibrutinib treatment. These receptors were collected from a human donor with chronic lymphocytic leukemia.

This chain connects TRBV6-1 to TRBJ2-7; D remains ambiguous. The germline CDR1 and CDR2 sequences are MNHNS and SASEGT. CDR3 length: 12 residues. Trimming stripped 10 bases from V and 4 bases from J, with 14 bases between. CDR3: CATISGSYEQYF. CDR3 bases: TGTGCCACCATCTCCGGTTCATACGAGCAGTACTTC.

The J gene is TRBJ2-3, the V gene TRBV7-3; D is uncertain. Germline assignment: CDR1 SGHTA and CDR2 FQGTGA. V gave up 5 bases and J gave up 0 bases, with 9 bases separating them. The CDR3 consists of 14 residues. As DNA, the CDR3 is TGTGCCAGCAGCCAACGATCTAGCACAGATACGCAGTATTTT. It translates to CASSQRSSTDTQYF. The whole variable domain, filled in from reference TRBV7-3 and TRBJ2-3, reads GAGVSQTPSNKVTEKGKYVELRCDPISGHTALYWYRQSLGQGPEFLIYFQGTGAADDSGLPNDRFFAVRPEGSVSTLKIQRTERGDSAVYLCASSQRSSTDTQYFGPGTRLTVL.

The chain couples TRBV7-9 to TRBJ1-2, with D unclear. The V gene's germline CDR1 is SEHNR and CDR2 FQNEAQ (reference sequence). The length of the CDR3 is 13 residues. The ends were cut back, 3 bases at V and 4 bases at J, with 9 bases in the middle. The CDR3: CASSLHGSYGYTF. For the CDR3, the DNA is TGTGCCAGCAGCTTGCACGGAAGCTATGGCTACACCTTC.

V usage is TRBV5-4 and J usage is TRBJ2-7; D unclear. The CDR3 totals 14 residues. The germline V gene encodes CDR1 SGHNT and CDR2 YYREEE (reference sequence). The V end lost 0 bases, the J end lost 0 bases, and 7 bases lay between the germline ends. The CDR3 sequence: CASSLDYLSYEQYF. The CDR3 nucleotides read TGTGCCAGCAGCTTGGATTACCTCTCCTACGAGCAGTACTTC. Variable domain in full (rest from reference TRBV5-4 and TRBJ2-7): ETGVTQSPTHLIKTRGQQVTLRCSSQSGHNTVSWYQQALGQGPQFIFQYYREEENGRGNFPPRFSGLQFPNYSSELNVNALELDDSALYLCASSLDYLSYEQYFGPGTRLTVT.

This clone was recorded only once. The V gene is TRBV6-6, the J gene TRBJ1-3; tentative D call: TRBD1 (5 bases). The CDR3 covers 16 residues. The germline V and J ends were trimmed by 5 bases and 2 bases, with 16 bases remaining between them. CDR1 MNHNY and CDR2 SVGAGI come from the germline V gene (reference sequence). The CDR3 coding sequence is TGTGCCAGCAGTCTGGGGCCGTACCCCACTGGAAACACCATATATTTT. Its protein product is CASSLGPYPTGNTIYF.

The CDR3 DNA reads TGTGCCAGCAGTTCTCAGGCGATCCAAGAGACCCAGTACTTC. Its translation: CASSSQAIQETQYF. This chain connects TRBV6-5 to TRBJ2-5; no clear D gene. From germline, CDR1 is MNHEY and CDR2 SVGAGI. The CDR3 contains 14 residues. Trimming pared 4 bases from V and 1 base from J, leaving 10 bases between.

This clone occurred once. V is TRBV5-4 and J is TRBJ2-2; TRBD1 matches 9 bases. CDR1 SGHNT and CDR2 YYREEE come from the germline V gene (reference sequence). This CDR3 is 15 amino acids long. The V segment lost 4 bases and the J segment 5 bases; nucleotides outside the gene matches: 6. The chain's CDR3 is CASSTGQGWTGELFF. The CDR3 DNA reads TGTGCCAGCAGCACGGGACAGGGATGGACCGGGGAGCTGTTTTTT.

This clone has just a few counts. The V call is TRBV11-2, the J call TRBJ2-7, with a tentative D call TRBD2 (6 bases). Germline V lookup: CDR1 SGHAT, CDR2 FQNNGV. This CDR3 has 12 amino acids. V was trimmed by 5 bases and J by 4 bases, leaving 9 bases between them. The CDR3 DNA sequence: TGTGCCAGCAGCCTAGCGTCGTACGAGCAGTACTTC. Its translation: CASSLASYEQYF. Looking up the rest from reference TRBV11-2 and TRBJ2-7 gives the full variable domain: EAGVAQSPRYKIIEKRQSVAFWCNPISGHATLYWYQQILGQGPKLLIQFQNNGVVDDSQLPKDRFSAERLKGVDSTLKIQPAKLEDSAVYLCASSLASYEQYFGPGTRLTVT.

This rearrangement joins TRBV4-2 to TRBJ1-3; D unresolved. Germline CDR1 LGHNA, CDR2 YNFKEQ. CDR3 size: 18 residues. V lost 0 bases and J 0 bases, leaving 15 bases between the germline ends. The CDR3 DNA is TGTGCCAGCAGCCAAGACCAACGGTTGGCAGACTCTGGAAACACCATATATTTT. The encoded protein is CASSQDQRLADSGNTIYF.

The chain combines TRBV9 with TRBJ2-6, with TRBD1 identical over 7 bases. V was pared by 4 bases and J by 4 bases, with 8 bases of the junction left unmatched. This CDR3 has 16 residues. Germline V gene data show CDR1 as SGDLS and CDR2 as YYNGEE. The DNA of the CDR3 is TGTGCCAGCAGCCTACTCACAGGGGCAGGGGCCAACGTCCTGACTTTC. Protein product: CASSLLTGAGANVLTF.

The chain links TRBV5-1 to TRBJ1-1; D is possibly TRBD1 (5 bases). CDR1 is SGHRS and CDR2 is YFSETQ in the germline V gene. V was pared by 4 bases and J by 4 bases, with 14 bases between. The CDR3 has 14 amino acids. In DNA, the CDR3 is TGCGCCAGCAGCACAGGACCGACGGGCACTGAAGCTTTCTTT. It codes for CASSTGPTGTEAFF.

In its sample, this clone was seen a few times. The rearrangement links TRBV4-2 to TRBJ2-1, with D perhaps matching TRBD2 (6 bases). The germline CDR1 and CDR2 sequences are LGHNA and YNFKEQ. V gave up 5 bases and J gave up 10 bases, with 9 bases separating them. This CDR3 is 11 amino acids long. The CDR3 loop reads CASSYGLEQFF. CDR3 coding DNA: TGTGCCAGCAGCTACGGACTAGAGCAGTTCTTC.

The genes are TRBV4-2 and TRBJ1-1; a weak D match, TRBD1 (5 bases). Germline V CDR1 and CDR2: LGHNA, YNFKEQ. With 0 bases removed from V and 6 bases from J, the gap between germline ends came to 14 bases. This CDR3 is built from 15 residues. CDR3 DNA: TGTGCCAGCAGCCAAGATCTTGGCAGGGCGCCTGAAGCTTTCTTT. Encoded protein: CASSQDLGRAPEAFF.

This clone has just a few counts. J is TRBJ1-3 and V is TRBV11-3; D gene unclear. V dropped 6 bases and J dropped 0 bases, with 9 bases sitting between them. Per the germline V gene, CDR1 is SGHNT and CDR2 is YENEEA. The CDR3 sequence is 14 residues long. CDR3 nucleotide sequence: TGTGCCAGCAGTTCAGGCCACTCTGGAAACACCATATATTTT. This codes for CASSSGHSGNTIYF.

The V and J genes are TRBV5-1 and TRBJ1-3; D unresolved. Germline CDR1 is SGHRS and CDR2 is YFSETQ. The V gene lost 4 bases and the J gene lost 2 bases, with 4 bases spanning the gap. This CDR3 is built from 12 residues. CDR3 sequence reads: CASSQTGNTIYF. CDR3 DNA sequence: TGCGCCAGCAGCCAGACTGGAAACACCATATATTTT. The complete variable domain, with remaining parts taken from reference TRBV5-1 and TRBJ1-3, reads KAGVTQTPRYLIKTRGQQVTLSCSPISGHRSVSWYQQTPGQGLQFLFEYFSETQRNKGNFPGRFSGRQFSNSRSEMNVSTLELGDSALYLCASSQTGNTIYFGEGSWLTVV.

This clone showed up just a few times. The V call is TRBV5-6, the J call TRBJ2-6, with D unclear. The V gene lost 2 bases and the J gene lost 0 bases, with 9 bases spanning the gap. The CDR3 length is 16 residues. Germline CDR1 SGHDT, CDR2 YYEEEE. CDR3 amino acids: CASSLWHNSGANVLTF. Here the CDR3 DNA reads TGTGCCAGCAGCTTATGGCATAACTCTGGGGCCAACGTCCTGACTTTC.

This sequence joins TRBV30 and TRBJ2-7; the match to TRBD1 covers 11 bases. The V gene end was trimmed by 3 bases and the J gene end by 3 bases; junction bases not matched to a gene: 7. The CDR3 loop spans 15 amino acids. CDR1 is GTSNPN, CDR2 SVGIG, per germline (reference sequence). Here the CDR3 DNA reads TGTGCCTGGAGCTGGGAAGGGACAGGGGGCTACGAGCAGTACTTC. Protein: CAWSWEGTGGYEQYF. Full variable domain (outside the CDR3, taken from reference TRBV30 and TRBJ2-7): SQTIHQWPATLVQPVGSPLSLECTVEGTSNPNLYWYRQAAGRGLQLLFYSVGIGQISSEVPQNLSASRPQDRQFILSSKKLLLSDSGFYLCAWSWEGTGGYEQYFGPGTRLTVT.

This clone has more than one count but fewer than ten. This chain connects TRBV5-1 to TRBJ2-7, with 8 bases identical to TRBD2. Germline V gene sequence: CDR1 SGHRS, CDR2 YFSETQ. CDR3 length: 14 residues. The V gene end was trimmed by 4 bases and the J gene end by 2 bases; junction bases not matched to a gene: 5. This CDR3 is CASSMTSATYEQYF. In DNA, the CDR3 is TGCGCCAGCAGCATGACTAGCGCCACCTACGAGCAGTACTTC.

The table lists this clone with a few counts. The V and J genes are TRBV6-5 and TRBJ1-2; D ambiguous. This CDR3 has 14 residues. Trimming removed 5 bases from V and 4 bases from J, with 14 bases in between. The germline V gene has CDR1 MNHEY and CDR2 SVGAGI. The CDR3 spells CASSRQQRGYGYTF. The CDR3, as DNA: TGTGCCAGCAGTCGTCAACAGCGGGGCTATGGCTACACCTTC.

The chain uses TRBV7-8 and TRBJ2-1, with D possibly TRBD2 on 5 matching bases. Trimming took off 1 base at V and 7 bases at J, with 8 bases between the two ends. CDR1 is SGHVS and CDR2 is FQNEAQ in the germline V gene. The CDR3 has 13 amino acids. DNA for the CDR3: TGTGCCAGCAGCTTAGTGGGAGTAAATGAGCAGTTCTTC. Amino acid sequence: CASSLVGVNEQFF.

The CDR3 loop is CASSQQKFRAKNIQYF. CDR3 sequence (DNA): TGCGCCAGCAGCCAACAGAAATTCAGAGCCAAAAACATTCAGTACTTC. The V gene is TRBV23-1, the J gene TRBJ2-4; D is unresolved. TRBV23-1 is an ORF; its function is uncertain. The CDR3 loop spans 16 amino acids. V was clipped by 6 bases and J by 0 bases, with 15 bases between them.

This clone was seen a few times. The chain couples TRBV29-1 to TRBJ1-1; 9 bases line up with TRBD1. The CDR3 is made up of 15 amino acids. Germline CDR1 and CDR2: SQVTM and ANQGSEA. The ends lost 2 bases at V and 4 bases at J; junction bases unmatched: 8. The CDR3 region is CSVETHRGLITEAFF. CDR3 nucleotides: TGCAGCGTTGAAACTCACAGGGGGCTTATCACTGAAGCTTTCTTT. The entire variable domain, with the rest obtained from reference TRBV29-1 and TRBJ1-1, is as follows: SAVISQKPSRDICQRGTSLTIQCQVDSQVTMMFWYRQQPGQSLTLIATANQGSEATYESGFVIDKFPISRPNLTFSTLTVSNMSPEDSSIYLCSVETHRGLITEAFFGQGTRLTVV.

CDR3 protein: CASSYSHGGVNEQFF. CDR3 nucleotides: TGTGCCAGCAGTTACTCGCACGGGGGCGTGAATGAGCAGTTCTTC. The rearrangement links TRBV6-5 to TRBJ2-1, with D perhaps assigned TRBD1 or TRBD2 (6 bases each). The V gene lost 0 bases and the J gene lost 7 bases, with 13 bases spanning the gap. CDR1 is MNHEY and CDR2 is SVGAGI in the germline V gene. The CDR3 runs 15 residues.

The chain has TRBV10-3 and TRBJ2-7; D uncertain. Looked up from germline, CDR1 is ENHRY and CDR2 is SYGVKD. The CDR3 spans 13 residues. Trimming stripped 9 bases from V and 0 bases from J, with 12 bases between. Here the CDR3 reads CAMAPADSYEQYF. CDR3 sequence (DNA): TGTGCCATGGCGCCCGCGGACTCCTACGAGCAGTACTTC.

V is TRBV7-9 and J is TRBJ2-3, with 8 bases that match TRBD1. J was trimmed by 1 base and V by 4 bases; bases with no gene match: 4. The CDR3 has 15 residues. Germline V CDR1 and CDR2: SEHNR, FQNEAQ (reference sequence). The CDR3 reads CASSYSTGGTDTQYF. The CDR3 DNA is TGTGCCAGCAGCTACTCGACAGGGGGCACAGATACGCAGTATTTT.

This clone was seen more than once but under ten times. The rearrangement uses TRBV5-1 and TRBJ2-5, with 7 bases identical to TRBD1. The trim removed 0 bases at V and 4 bases at J, leaving 3 bases unmatched. The CDR3 consists of 14 residues. Germline CDR1 is SGHRS and CDR2 is YFSETQ. This CDR3 reads CASSLAPGGETQYF. DNA of the CDR3: TGCGCCAGCAGCTTGGCCCCAGGGGGAGAGACCCAGTACTTC. The variable domain in full, completed from reference TRBV5-1 and TRBJ2-5, reads KAGVTQTPRYLIKTRGQQVTLSCSPISGHRSVSWYQQTPGQGLQFLFEYFSETQRNKGNFPGRFSGRQFSNSRSEMNVSTLELGDSALYLCASSLAPGGETQYFGPGTRLLVL.

This clone occurred a few times. The V gene is TRBV28, the J gene TRBJ1-5, with a possible D match to TRBD1 (5 bases). The V and J ends lost 6 bases and 6 bases respectively, with 18 bases between them. Germline values: CDR1 MDHEN, CDR2 SYDVKM. This CDR3 is 15 amino acids long. The CDR3 DNA sequence: TGTGCCAGCAGCCCCCCTTGGGGGGAAGGTCAGCCCCAGCATTTT. Protein product: CASSPPWGEGQPQHF.

This clone turned up a few times. This CDR3 reads CASSATSGRTYEQYF. CDR3 nucleotide sequence: TGCGCCAGCAGCGCTACTAGCGGGCGTACCTACGAGCAGTACTTC. The V call is TRBV5-1, the J call TRBJ2-7, with 9 bases that match TRBD2. V was pared by 4 bases and J by 2 bases, with 7 bases of the junction left unmatched. Per germline, CDR1 SGHRS and CDR2 YFSETQ. This CDR3 has 15 residues.